The text below deals with one T cell receptor beta chain. Data came from immunoSEQ multiplex PCR; TCRdb stores just in-frame clones and leaves some out. Seen here are about 320,000 clones, 90% to 95% observed once, and the top ten hold about 4%. The V gene end was trimmed by 1 base and the J gene end by 7 bases; junction bases not matched to a gene: 3. CDR1 is SGHVS, CDR2 FNYEAQ, per germline. The CDR3 contains 16 residues. These data are taken from a study of blood T cell repertoires in COVID-19. Participant ages covered roughly 18 to 90 years across about 25 US areas. The chain carries TRBV7-6 and TRBJ2-1, with 14 bases identical to TRBD2. The sample comprised PBMCs or T cells enriched from blood (not recorded which). This TCR derives from a woman aged 25-40 years who had been exposed to COVID-19. The CDR3 DNA reads TGTGCCAGCAGCTTAGTGGGACTAGCGGGGGCTAATGAGCAGTTCTTC. Encoded protein: CASSLVGLAGANEQFF. Full variable domain (missing parts from reference TRBV7-6 and TRBJ2-1): GAGVSQSPRYKVTKRGQDVALRCDPISGHVSLYWYRQALGQGPEFLTYFNYEAQQDKSGLPNDRFSAERPEGSISTLTIQRTEQRDSAMYRCASSLVGLAGANEQFFGPGTRLTVL.